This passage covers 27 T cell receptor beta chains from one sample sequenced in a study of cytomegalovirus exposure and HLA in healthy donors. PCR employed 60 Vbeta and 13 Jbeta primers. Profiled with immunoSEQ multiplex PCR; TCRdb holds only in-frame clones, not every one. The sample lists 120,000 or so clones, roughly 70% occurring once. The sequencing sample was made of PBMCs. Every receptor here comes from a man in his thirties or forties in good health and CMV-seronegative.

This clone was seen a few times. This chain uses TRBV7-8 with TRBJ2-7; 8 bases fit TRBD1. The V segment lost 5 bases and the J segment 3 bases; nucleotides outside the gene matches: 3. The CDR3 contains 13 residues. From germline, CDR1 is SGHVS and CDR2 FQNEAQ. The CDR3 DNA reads TGTGCCAGCAGCCGACAGGGGAACTACGAGCAGTACTTC. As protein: CASSRQGNYEQYF.

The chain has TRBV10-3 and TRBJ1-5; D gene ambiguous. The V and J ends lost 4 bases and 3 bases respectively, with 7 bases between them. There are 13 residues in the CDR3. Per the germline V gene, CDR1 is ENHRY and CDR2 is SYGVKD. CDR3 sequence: CAISGQDNQPQHF. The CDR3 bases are TGTGCCATCAGTGGGCAGGACAATCAGCCCCAGCATTTT.

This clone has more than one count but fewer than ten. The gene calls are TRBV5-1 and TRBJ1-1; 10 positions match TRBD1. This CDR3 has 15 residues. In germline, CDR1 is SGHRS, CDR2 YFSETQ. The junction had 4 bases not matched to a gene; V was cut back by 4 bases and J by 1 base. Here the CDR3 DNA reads TGCGCCAGCAGCCAACGGACAGGGGGGAACACTGAAGCTTTCTTT. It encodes CASSQRTGGNTEAFF.

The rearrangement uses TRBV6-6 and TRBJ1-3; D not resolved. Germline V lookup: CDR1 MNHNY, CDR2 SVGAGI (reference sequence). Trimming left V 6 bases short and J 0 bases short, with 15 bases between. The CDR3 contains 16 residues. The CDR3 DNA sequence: TGTGCCAGCAGGGCCCGGACGGGAGACTCTGGAAACACCATATATTTT. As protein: CASRARTGDSGNTIYF.

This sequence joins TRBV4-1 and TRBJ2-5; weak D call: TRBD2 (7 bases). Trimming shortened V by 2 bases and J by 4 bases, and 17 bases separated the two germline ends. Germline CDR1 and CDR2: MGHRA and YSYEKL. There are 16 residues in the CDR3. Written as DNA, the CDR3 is TGCGCCAGCAGCCAAAGGGGGGGCCTGGGACGAGAGACCCAGTACTTC. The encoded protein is CASSQRGGLGRETQYF.

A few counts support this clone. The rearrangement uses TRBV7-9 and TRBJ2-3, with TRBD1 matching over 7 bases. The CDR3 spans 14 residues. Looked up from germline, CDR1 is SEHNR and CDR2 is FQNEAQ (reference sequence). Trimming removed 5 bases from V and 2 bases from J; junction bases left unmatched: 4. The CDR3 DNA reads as TGTGCCAGCAGCCATACAGGGGCCACAGATACGCAGTATTTT. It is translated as CASSHTGATDTQYF. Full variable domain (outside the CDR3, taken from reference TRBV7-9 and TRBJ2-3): DTGVSQNPRHKITKRGQNVTFRCDPISEHNRLYWYRQTLGQGPEFLTYFQNEAQLEKSRLLSDRFSAERPKGSFSTLEIQRTEQGDSAMYLCASSHTGATDTQYFGPGTRLTVL.

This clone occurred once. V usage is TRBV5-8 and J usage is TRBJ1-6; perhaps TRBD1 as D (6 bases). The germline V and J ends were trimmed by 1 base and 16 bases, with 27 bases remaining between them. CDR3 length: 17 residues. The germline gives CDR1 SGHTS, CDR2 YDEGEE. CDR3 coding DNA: TGTGCCAGCAGCTTGTCATGGGGGCTTGATGATTTCAACTATCTCCACTTT. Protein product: CASSLSWGLDDFNYLHF.

CDR3 residues: CASSPNSGQGATGELFF. CDR3 in DNA: TGTGCCAGCTCACCAAATTCCGGACAGGGGGCCACCGGGGAGCTGTTTTTT. This rearrangement joins TRBV18 to TRBJ2-2; 11 positions agree with TRBD1. V lost 2 bases and J lost 4; bases outside the gene matches: 6. The V gene's germline CDR1 is KGHSH and CDR2 LQKENI. The CDR3 totals 17 residues.

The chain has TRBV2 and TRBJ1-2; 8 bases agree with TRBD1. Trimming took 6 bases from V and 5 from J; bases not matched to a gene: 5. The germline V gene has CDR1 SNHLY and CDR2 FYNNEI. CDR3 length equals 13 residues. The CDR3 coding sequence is TGTGCCAGCAGGGCTGGACAGGGATATGGCTACACCTTC. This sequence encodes CASRAGQGYGYTF.

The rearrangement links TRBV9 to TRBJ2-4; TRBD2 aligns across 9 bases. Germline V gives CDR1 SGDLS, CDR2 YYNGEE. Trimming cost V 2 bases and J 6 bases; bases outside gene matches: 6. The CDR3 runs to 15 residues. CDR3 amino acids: CASSVGGGAGNIQYF. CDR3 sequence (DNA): TGTGCCAGCAGCGTTGGCGGGGGGGCCGGAAACATTCAGTACTTC. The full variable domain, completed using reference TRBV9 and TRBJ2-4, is DSGVTQTPKHLITATGQRVTLRCSPRSGDLSVYWYQQSLDQGLQFLIQYYNGEERAKGNILERFSAQQFPDLHSELNLSSLELGDSALYFCASSVGGGAGNIQYFGAGTRLSVL.

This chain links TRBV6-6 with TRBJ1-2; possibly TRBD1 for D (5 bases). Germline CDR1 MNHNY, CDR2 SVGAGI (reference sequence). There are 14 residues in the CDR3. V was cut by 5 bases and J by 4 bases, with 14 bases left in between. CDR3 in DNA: TGTGCCAGCAGTGACTTCGACAGTTCCTATGGCTACACCTTC. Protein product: CASSDFDSSYGYTF.

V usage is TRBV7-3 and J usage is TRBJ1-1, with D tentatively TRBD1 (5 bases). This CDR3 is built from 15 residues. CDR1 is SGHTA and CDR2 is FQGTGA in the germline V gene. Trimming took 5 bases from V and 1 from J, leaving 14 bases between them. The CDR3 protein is CASSVTGLANTEAFF. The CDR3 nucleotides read TGTGCCAGCAGCGTTACAGGTCTTGCGAACACTGAAGCTTTCTTT.

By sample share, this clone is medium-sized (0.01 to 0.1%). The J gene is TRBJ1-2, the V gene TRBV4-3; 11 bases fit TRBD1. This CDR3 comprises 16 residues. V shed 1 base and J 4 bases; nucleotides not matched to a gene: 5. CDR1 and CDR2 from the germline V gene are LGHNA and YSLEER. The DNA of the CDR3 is TGCGCCAGCAGCCAAGTGCAGGGGACAGGGGGCTATGGCTACACCTTC. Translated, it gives CASSQVQGTGGYGYTF.

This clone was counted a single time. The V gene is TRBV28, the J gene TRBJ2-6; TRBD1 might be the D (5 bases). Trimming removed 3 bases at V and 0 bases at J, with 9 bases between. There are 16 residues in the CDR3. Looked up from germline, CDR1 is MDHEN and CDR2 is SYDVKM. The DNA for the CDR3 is TGTGCCAGCAGTTTCCCTCAGGGCTCTGGGGCCAACGTCCTGACTTTC. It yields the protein CASSFPQGSGANVLTF.

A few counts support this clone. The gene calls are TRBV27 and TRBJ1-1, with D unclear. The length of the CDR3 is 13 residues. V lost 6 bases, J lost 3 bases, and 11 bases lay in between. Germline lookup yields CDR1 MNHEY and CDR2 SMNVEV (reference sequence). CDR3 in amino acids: CASSLTLDTEAFF. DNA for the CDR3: TGTGCCAGCAGCCTGACTTTAGACACTGAAGCTTTCTTT.

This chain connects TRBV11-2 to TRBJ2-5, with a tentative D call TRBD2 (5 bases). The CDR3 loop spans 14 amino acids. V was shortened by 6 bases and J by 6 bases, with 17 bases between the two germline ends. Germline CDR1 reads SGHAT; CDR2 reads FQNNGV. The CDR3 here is CASSPRRSGQTQYF. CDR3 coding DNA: TGTGCCAGCAGTCCTAGGAGGAGCGGTCAGACCCAGTACTTC.

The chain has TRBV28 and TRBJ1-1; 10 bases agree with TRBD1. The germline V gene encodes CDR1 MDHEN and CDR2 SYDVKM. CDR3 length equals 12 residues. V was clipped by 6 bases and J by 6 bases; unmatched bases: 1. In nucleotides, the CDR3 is TGTGCCAGCAGAGGACAGGGGGCTGAAGCTTTCTTT. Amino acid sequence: CASRGQGAEAFF.

This CDR3 reads CASRRAYLGYEQYF. The DNA for the CDR3 is TGTGCCAGCAGGAGGGCGTACTTGGGCTACGAGCAGTACTTC. The chain recombines TRBV27 with TRBJ2-7; weak D call: TRBD2 (5 bases). The CDR3 is 14 amino acids. V lost 6 bases, J lost 3 bases, and 15 bases lay in between. The germline CDR1 and CDR2 sequences are MNHEY and SMNVEV (reference sequence).

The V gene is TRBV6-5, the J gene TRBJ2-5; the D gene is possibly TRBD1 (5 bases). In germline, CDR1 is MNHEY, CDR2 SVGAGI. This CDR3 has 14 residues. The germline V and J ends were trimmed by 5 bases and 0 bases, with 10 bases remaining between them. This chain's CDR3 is CASSRDRDQETQYF. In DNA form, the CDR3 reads TGTGCCAGCAGTCGCGACAGAGACCAAGAGACCCAGTACTTC.

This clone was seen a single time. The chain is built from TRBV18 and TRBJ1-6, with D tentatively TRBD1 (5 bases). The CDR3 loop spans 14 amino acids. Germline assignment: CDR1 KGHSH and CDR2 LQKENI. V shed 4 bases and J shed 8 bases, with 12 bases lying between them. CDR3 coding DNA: TGTGCCAGCTCACTCACAGGTTCTGATTCACCCCTCCACTTT. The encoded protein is CASSLTGSDSPLHF.

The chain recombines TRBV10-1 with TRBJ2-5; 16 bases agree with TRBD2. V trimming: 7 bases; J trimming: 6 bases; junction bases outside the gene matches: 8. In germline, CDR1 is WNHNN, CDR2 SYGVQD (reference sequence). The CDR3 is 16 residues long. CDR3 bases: TGCGCCAGCACCTCGGGACTAGCGGGGGGGTTAAAGACCCAGTACTTC. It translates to CASTSGLAGGLKTQYF.

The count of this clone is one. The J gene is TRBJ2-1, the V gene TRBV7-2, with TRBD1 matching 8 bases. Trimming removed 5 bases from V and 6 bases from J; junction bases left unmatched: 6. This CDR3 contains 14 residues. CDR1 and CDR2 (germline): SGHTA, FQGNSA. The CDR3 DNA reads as TGTGCCAGCAGCCAGGGGGCGGTGGTCAATGAGCAGTTCTTC. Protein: CASSQGAVVNEQFF.

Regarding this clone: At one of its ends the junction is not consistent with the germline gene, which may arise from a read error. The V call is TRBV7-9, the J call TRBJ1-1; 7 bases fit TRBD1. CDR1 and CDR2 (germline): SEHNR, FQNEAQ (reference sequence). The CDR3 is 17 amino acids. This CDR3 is CSSSPRQGNWVSTEAFF. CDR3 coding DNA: TGTTCCAGCAGCCCTCGACAGGGCAATTGGGTAAGCACTGAAGCTTTCTTT.

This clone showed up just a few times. The CDR3 nucleotides are TGTGCCAGCTCACCACGCCCGACAGCTTACACTGAAGCTTTCTTT. This translates into CASSPRPTAYTEAFF. V and J are TRBV18 and TRBJ1-1; a possible D gene is TRBD1 (5 bases). V was pared by 1 base and J by 3 bases, with 12 bases between. CDR3 length equals 15 residues. Per the germline V gene, CDR1 is KGHSH and CDR2 is LQKENI.

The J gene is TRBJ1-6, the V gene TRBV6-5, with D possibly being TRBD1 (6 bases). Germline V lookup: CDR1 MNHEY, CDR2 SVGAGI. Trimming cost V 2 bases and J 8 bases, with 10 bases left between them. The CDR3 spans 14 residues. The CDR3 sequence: CASSYRTEDSPLHF. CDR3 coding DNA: TGTGCCAGCAGTTACCGGACAGAAGATTCACCCCTCCACTTT.

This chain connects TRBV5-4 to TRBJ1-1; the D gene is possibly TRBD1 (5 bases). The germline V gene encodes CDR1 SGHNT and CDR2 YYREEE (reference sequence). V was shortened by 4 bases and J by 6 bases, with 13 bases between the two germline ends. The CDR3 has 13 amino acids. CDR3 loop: CASSPGRGSEAFF. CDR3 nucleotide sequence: TGTGCCAGCAGCCCGGGGCGGGGATCTGAAGCTTTCTTT.

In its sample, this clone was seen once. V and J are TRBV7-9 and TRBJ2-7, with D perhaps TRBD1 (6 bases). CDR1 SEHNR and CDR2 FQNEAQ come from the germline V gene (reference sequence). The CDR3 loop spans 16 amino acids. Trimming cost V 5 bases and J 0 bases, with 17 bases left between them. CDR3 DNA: TGTGCCAGCAGCCCACCGGACAGAATGAGCTCCTACGAGCAGTACTTC. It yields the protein CASSPPDRMSSYEQYF.